These T cell receptor beta chains were read from a single sample in a study of blood T cell repertoires in COVID-19. This table comes from immunoSEQ multiplex PCR, and its TCRdb copy is limited to in-frame clones, with some not included. The sample lists 300,000 to 350,000 clones, approximately 88% occurring once. Sequencing was performed on peripheral blood. These receptors came from a man in his thirties or forties with COVID-19, enrolled during active disease. Each CDR3 is given with its conserved first and last residue. The D gene is left open where the match is weak. Not all rows give a size; the values are once, few, many and, for expanded clones, a class.

d_gene: TRBD2; j_gene: TRBJ2-2; abundance: .; v_gene: TRBV4-2; CDR3aa: CASSQGTSGGANTGELFF; CDR3nt: TGTGCCAGCAGCCAAGGGACTAGCGGGGGGGCGAACACCGGGGAGCTGTTTTTT
d_gene: TRBD1; j_gene: TRBJ1-2; abundance: .; v_gene: TRBV7-2; CDR3aa: CASSGYRGGYGYTF; CDR3nt: TGTGCCAGCAGCGGGTACAGGGGAGGTTATGGCTACACCTTC
d_gene: .; j_gene: TRBJ2-7; abundance: .; v_gene: TRBV12-2; CDR3aa: CASRPTTSSYEQYF; CDR3nt: TGTGCAAGTCGCCCAACTACCTCTTCCTACGAGCAGTACTTC
d_gene: .; j_gene: TRBJ1-1; abundance: .; v_gene: TRBV7-9; CDR3aa: CASSWAGATEAFF; CDR3nt: TGTGCCAGCAGCTGGGCGGGCGCCACTGAAGCTTTCTTT
d_gene: .; j_gene: TRBJ1-5; abundance: .; v_gene: TRBV9; CDR3aa: CASSPTGQFNQPQHF; CDR3nt: TGTGCCAGCAGCCCCACAGGACAGTTCAATCAGCCCCAGCATTTT
d_gene: TRBD1; j_gene: TRBJ2-7; abundance: .; v_gene: TRBV7-9; CDR3aa: CASSVGQGPSYEQYF; CDR3nt: TGTGCCAGCAGCGTGGGACAGGGGCCCTCCTACGAGCAGTACTTC
d_gene: .; j_gene: TRBJ2-1; abundance: .; v_gene: TRBV18; CDR3aa: CASSPPGTSYNEQFF; CDR3nt: TGTGCCAGCTCACCACCGGGGACTTCCTACAATGAGCAGTTCTTC
d_gene: .; j_gene: TRBJ2-5; abundance: .; v_gene: TRBV5-1; CDR3aa: CASSLRRAGQETQYF; CDR3nt: TGCGCCAGCAGCTTGAGGAGGGCCGGGCAAGAGACCCAGTACTTC
d_gene: .; j_gene: TRBJ1-2; abundance: .; v_gene: TRBV27; CDR3aa: CASSRGNSPYGYTF; CDR3nt: TGTGCCAGCAGTCGCGGAAATTCGCCGTATGGCTACACCTTC
d_gene: .; j_gene: TRBJ2-1; abundance: .; v_gene: TRBV6-5; CDR3aa: CASYKGRLFNEQFF; CDR3nt: TGTGCCAGCTATAAGGGGCGGCTATTCAATGAGCAGTTCTTC
d_gene: .; j_gene: TRBJ2-7; abundance: .; v_gene: TRBV6-5; CDR3aa: CASRDPGGATYEQYF; CDR3nt: TGTGCCAGCAGGGACCCCGGGGGAGCTACCTACGAGCAGTACTTC
d_gene: TRBD2; j_gene: TRBJ2-7; abundance: .; v_gene: TRBV4-3; CDR3aa: CASSRRTSGNYEQYF; CDR3nt: TGCGCCAGCAGCCGGCGGACTAGCGGGAACTACGAGCAGTACTTC
d_gene: TRBD1; j_gene: TRBJ1-3; abundance: .; v_gene: TRBV5-4; CDR3aa: CASSPGTVAAGNTIYF; CDR3nt: TGTGCCAGCAGCCCCGGGACAGTGGCGGCTGGAAACACCATATATTTT
d_gene: .; j_gene: TRBJ2-5; abundance: .; v_gene: TRBV28; CDR3aa: CASSNPMVETQYF; CDR3nt: TGTGCCAGCAGCAATCCTATGGTGGAGACCCAGTACTTC
d_gene: TRBD2; j_gene: TRBJ2-7; abundance: .; v_gene: TRBV5-1; CDR3aa: CASSLSASSGYSLSYEQYF; CDR3nt: TGCGCCAGCAGCTTGTCGGCGTCTAGCGGATATTCCTTGTCCTACGAGCAGTACTTC
d_gene: TRBD2; j_gene: TRBJ2-1; abundance: .; v_gene: TRBV28; CDR3aa: CASSSPGLAAEQFF; CDR3nt: TGTGCCAGCAGTTCTCCGGGACTAGCGGCCGAGCAGTTCTTC
d_gene: TRBD1; j_gene: TRBJ1-5; abundance: .; v_gene: TRBV7-9; CDR3aa: CASSSQTGQPQHF; CDR3nt: TGTGCCAGCAGCTCACAGACAGGGCAGCCCCAGCATTTT
d_gene: .; j_gene: TRBJ1-2; abundance: .; v_gene: TRBV5-1; CDR3aa: CASSTGSNYGYTF; CDR3nt: TGCGCCAGCAGCACAGGGTCTAACTATGGCTACACCTTC
d_gene: TRBD1; j_gene: TRBJ1-2; abundance: once; v_gene: TRBV9; CDR3aa: CASSVATGGDYGYTF; CDR3nt: TGTGCCAGCAGCGTAGCTACAGGGGGAGACTATGGCTACACCTTC
d_gene: TRBD1; j_gene: TRBJ1-2; abundance: .; v_gene: TRBV7-2; CDR3aa: CASSLRTGSHYGYTF; CDR3nt: TGTGCCAGCAGCTTGAGGACAGGGTCCCACTATGGCTACACCTTC
d_gene: TRBD1; j_gene: TRBJ2-7; abundance: .; v_gene: TRBV19; CDR3aa: CASSRQGISYEQYF; CDR3nt: TGTGCCAGTAGTCGACAGGGTATCTCCTACGAGCAGTACTTC
d_gene: .; j_gene: TRBJ1-2; abundance: few; v_gene: TRBV5-6; CDR3aa: CASSLSGTRNYGYTF; CDR3nt: TGTGCCAGCAGCTTGTCAGGGACTCGTAACTATGGCTACACCTTC
d_gene: TRBD1; j_gene: TRBJ1-6; abundance: few; v_gene: TRBV3-1/TRBV3-2; CDR3aa: CASSQDPGGNSPLHF; CDR3nt: TGTGCCAGCAGCCAAGACCCAGGGGGGAATTCACCCCTCCACTTT
d_gene: .; j_gene: TRBJ2-1; abundance: .; v_gene: TRBV27; CDR3aa: CASSRQGNEQFF; CDR3nt: TGTGCCAGCAGTCGGCAGGGCAATGAGCAGTTCTTC
d_gene: TRBD1; j_gene: TRBJ1-2; abundance: .; v_gene: TRBV7-3; CDR3aa: CASSPPGQENYGYTF; CDR3nt: TGTGCCAGCAGCCCCCCCGGACAGGAAAACTATGGCTACACCTTC
d_gene: TRBD1; j_gene: TRBJ1-1; abundance: .; v_gene: TRBV7-2; CDR3aa: CASSLRGQGNTEAFF; CDR3nt: TGTGCCAGCAGCCTCCGCGGACAGGGAAACACTGAAGCTTTCTTT
d_gene: .; j_gene: TRBJ2-3; abundance: .; v_gene: TRBV4-3; CDR3aa: CASSQERLAISTDTQYF; CDR3nt: TGCGCCAGCAGCCAAGAACGGCTAGCGATTAGCACAGATACGCAGTATTTT
d_gene: .; j_gene: TRBJ1-2; abundance: .; v_gene: TRBV3-1/TRBV3-2; CDR3aa: CASSHTNDRFIYGYTF; CDR3nt: TGTGCCAGCAGTCACACTAATGATAGGTTTATCTATGGCTACACCTTC
d_gene: .; j_gene: TRBJ2-7; abundance: .; v_gene: TRBV12-3/TRBV12-4; CDR3aa: CASSPTVYEQYF; CDR3nt: TGTGCCAGCAGCCCAACAGTCTACGAGCAGTACTTC
d_gene: TRBD1; j_gene: TRBJ1-2; abundance: .; v_gene: TRBV2; CDR3aa: CASSWTGGGYGYTF; CDR3nt: TGTGCCAGCAGTTGGACAGGGGGCGGCTATGGCTACACCTTC
d_gene: .; j_gene: TRBJ2-7; abundance: .; v_gene: TRBV4-1; CDR3aa: CASSQVLLPNEQYF; CDR3nt: TGCGCCAGCAGCCAAGTTCTACTCCCCAACGAGCAGTACTTC
d_gene: TRBD2; j_gene: TRBJ2-7; abundance: .; v_gene: TRBV6-2/TRBV6-3; CDR3aa: CASSYGTSGTYEQYF; CDR3nt: TGTGCCAGCAGTTACGGGACTAGCGGCACCTACGAGCAGTACTTC
d_gene: TRBD2; j_gene: TRBJ2-1; abundance: .; v_gene: TRBV7-2; CDR3aa: CASSLVQGLGEFF; CDR3nt: TGTGCCAGCAGCTTAGTTCAGGGACTAGGGGAGTTCTTC
d_gene: TRBD1; j_gene: TRBJ1-5; abundance: .; v_gene: TRBV6-5; CDR3aa: CASSYSGTGGNQPQHF; CDR3nt: TGTGCCAGCAGTTACTCCGGGACAGGTGGGAATCAGCCCCAGCATTTT
d_gene: .; j_gene: TRBJ1-3; abundance: medium-sized; v_gene: TRBV5-6; CDR3aa: CASSPPGHLNSGNTIYF; CDR3nt: TGTGCCAGCAGCCCTCCGGGACACCTGAACTCTGGAAACACCATATATTTT
d_gene: .; j_gene: TRBJ1-3; abundance: .; v_gene: TRBV30; CDR3aa: CAWSYSPGAPGNTIYF; CDR3nt: TGTGCCTGGAGCTACTCTCCCGGTGCCCCTGGAAACACCATATATTTT
d_gene: .; j_gene: TRBJ2-1; abundance: .; v_gene: TRBV6-2/TRBV6-3; CDR3aa: CASTPNVAYNEQFF; CDR3nt: TGTGCCAGCACCCCAAACGTAGCCTACAATGAGCAGTTCTTC
d_gene: .; j_gene: TRBJ2-1; abundance: .; v_gene: TRBV7-3; CDR3aa: CASSLSLAGYNEQFF; CDR3nt: TGTGCCAGCAGCTTAAGTCTGGCGGGATACAATGAGCAGTTCTTC
d_gene: .; j_gene: TRBJ2-1; abundance: .; v_gene: TRBV7-9; CDR3aa: CASSLEDNPNEQFF; CDR3nt: TGTGCCAGCAGCCTAGAGGACAACCCAAATGAGCAGTTCTTC
d_gene: .; j_gene: TRBJ1-3; abundance: .; v_gene: TRBV30; CDR3aa: CAWSSGTAGNTIYF; CDR3nt: TGTGCCTGGAGTTCAGGGACTGCCGGAAACACCATATATTTT
d_gene: .; j_gene: TRBJ2-7; abundance: .; v_gene: TRBV11-2; CDR3aa: CASSLGHSDSYEQYF; CDR3nt: TGTGCCAGCAGCTTAGGTCACTCGGACAGCTACGAGCAGTACTTC
d_gene: TRBD1; j_gene: TRBJ1-5; abundance: .; v_gene: TRBV18; CDR3aa: CASSPQGVGQPQHF; CDR3nt: TGTGCCAGCTCACCTCAGGGGGTAGGTCAGCCCCAGCATTTT